One and the same sample provided the 9 T cell receptor beta chains below, sequenced in a study of response to subunit inactivated influenza vaccine. TCRdb re-derived calls from the RT-PCR reads in MiXCR, one entry per CDR3 protein. The data hold around 570,000 distinct CDR3 sequences, with 7.6% observed a single time. Sequenced material: PBMCs from blood, taken around 2 years after vaccination. The receptors come from a man aged 50 to 69 who received an inactivated influenza vaccine.

The chain has TRBV5-1 and TRBJ2-3; a weak D match, TRBD2 (5 bases). From germline, CDR1 is SGHRS and CDR2 YFSETQ. V lost 4 bases and J 2 bases, leaving 11 bases between the germline ends. The CDR3 covers 14 residues. DNA of the CDR3: TGCGCCAGCAGCCTACGGGAAAACACAGATACGCAGTATTTT. This translates into CASSLRENTDTQYF.

This clonotype was observed a handful of times. The chain has TRBV20-1 and TRBJ2-3, with TRBD2 matching 9 bases. This CDR3 is 15 amino acids long. V lost 1 base to trimming and J lost 3 bases; unmatched junction nucleotides: 5. Per germline, CDR1 DFQATT and CDR2 SNEGSKA (reference sequence). The CDR3 spells CSARASGKMTDTQYF. CDR3 in DNA: TGCAGTGCTAGAGCTAGCGGGAAAATGACAGATACGCAGTATTTT.

This clonotype was seen repeatedly, ten times or more. The chain joins TRBV5-1 to TRBJ2-1; 7 bases map to TRBD1. Unmatched junction bases numbered 11, after V lost 5 bases and J lost 3 bases. The germline CDR1 and CDR2 sequences are SGHRS and YFSETQ. The CDR3 totals 16 residues. CDR3 region: CASRGSDRADYNEQFF. For the CDR3, the DNA is TGCGCCAGCAGGGGGTCTGACAGGGCGGACTACAATGAGCAGTTCTTC.

The V and J genes are TRBV7-8 and TRBJ2-2; TRBD1 matches 9 bases. The CDR3 has 17 amino acids. CDR1 is SGHVS, CDR2 FQNEAQ, per germline. V lost 5 bases to trimming and J lost 4 bases; unmatched junction nucleotides: 11. CDR3 sequence (DNA): TGTGCCAGCAGCCAGCGGGACAGGGCGGCCGGCACCGGGGAGCTGTTTTTT. It yields the protein CASSQRDRAAGTGELFF.

The sample holds a few counts of this clonotype. This may come from a read error, since a much larger clone is one base off. The chain is built from TRBV12-3 or TRBV12-4 and TRBJ2-2; 11 bases match TRBD2. This CDR3 has 16 residues. V lost 6 bases and J lost 7; bases outside the gene matches: 10. In DNA, the CDR3 is TGTGCCAGCAGACATCTACTAGCGGGAGCGAACGGGGAGCTGTTTTTT. As protein: CASRHLLAGANGELFF.

This clonotype was counted only a few times. V usage is TRBV7-2 and J usage is TRBJ2-3; no definite D call. CDR3 length: 13 amino acids. Trimming pared 5 bases from V and 4 bases from J, leaving 10 bases between. The germline V gene encodes CDR1 SGHTA and CDR2 FQGNSA. In nucleotides, the CDR3 is TGTGCCAGCAGCCCCCGGACGGCAGATACGCAGTATTTT. This translates into CASSPRTADTQYF.

The V and J genes are TRBV7-2 and TRBJ2-1; 10 positions agree with TRBD2. This CDR3 has 16 amino acids. J was trimmed by 9 bases and V by 2 bases; bases with no gene match: 10. In germline, CDR1 is SGHTA, CDR2 FQGNSA. As DNA, the CDR3 is TGTGCCAGCAGCTTATGGGGTAGCGGGGGGAGGGCTGAGCAGTTCTTC. The encoded protein is CASSLWGSGGRAEQFF.

This clonotype was seen a handful of times. The CDR3: CASTTGLETQYF. The DNA for the CDR3 is TGTGCCAGCACCACAGGGTTAGAGACCCAGTACTTC. V gene TRBV28 combines with J gene TRBJ2-5; perhaps TRBD1 as D (6 bases). CDR3 length: 12 amino acids. Germline CDR1 is MDHEN and CDR2 is SYDVKM. The germline V and J ends were trimmed by 7 bases and 4 bases, with 10 bases remaining between them. Drawing the rest from reference TRBV28 and TRBJ2-5, the complete variable domain is DVKVTQSSRYLVKRTGEKVFLECVQDMDHENMFWYRQDPGLGLRLIYFSYDVKMKEKGDIPEGYSVSREKKERFSLILESASTNQTSMYLCASTTGLETQYFGPGTRLLVL.

The V call is TRBV4-1, the J call TRBJ1-2, with D possibly being TRBD1 (6 bases). Germline V CDR1 and CDR2: MGHRA, YSYEKL. The CDR3 length is 14 residues. V was cut by 2 bases and J by 14 bases, with 21 bases left in between. The CDR3, as DNA: TGCGCCAGCAGCCAACTGTTCGGGGGCTGGAGTCTAACCTTC. The encoded protein is CASSQLFGGWSLTF.